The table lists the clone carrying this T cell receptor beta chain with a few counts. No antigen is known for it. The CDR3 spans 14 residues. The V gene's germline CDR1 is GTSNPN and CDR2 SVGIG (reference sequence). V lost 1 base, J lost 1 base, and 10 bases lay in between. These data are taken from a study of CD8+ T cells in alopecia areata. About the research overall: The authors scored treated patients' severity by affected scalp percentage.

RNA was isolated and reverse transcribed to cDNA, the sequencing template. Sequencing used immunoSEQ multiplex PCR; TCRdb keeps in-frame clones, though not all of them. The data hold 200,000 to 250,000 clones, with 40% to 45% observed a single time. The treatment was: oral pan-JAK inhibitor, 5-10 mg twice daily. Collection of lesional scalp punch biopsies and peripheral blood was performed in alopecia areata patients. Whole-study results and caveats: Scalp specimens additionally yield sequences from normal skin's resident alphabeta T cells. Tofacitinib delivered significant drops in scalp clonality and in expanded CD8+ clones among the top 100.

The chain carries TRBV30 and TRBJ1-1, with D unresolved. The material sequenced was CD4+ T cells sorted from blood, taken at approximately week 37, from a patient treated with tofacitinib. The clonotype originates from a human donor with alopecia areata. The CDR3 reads CAWSDTTRNTEAFF. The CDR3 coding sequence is TGTGCCTGGAGTGACACCACCAGGAACACTGAAGCTTTCTTT.